The 12 T cell receptor beta chains presented below share a single source sample, sequenced in a study of blood T cell repertoires in COVID-19. Clones were read by immunoSEQ multiplex PCR, and TCRdb kept only the in-frame ones, dropping some. Here the sample spans around 370,000 clones, about 89% being singletons. The material sequenced was peripheral blood. These receptors all come from a woman in her forties or fifties with COVID-19, enrolled during active disease.

This clone came up a few times. The V and J genes are TRBV5-4 and TRBJ2-2; a weak D match, TRBD1 (6 bases). The V end was cut by 0 bases, the J end by 6 bases, with 9 bases between. Germline CDR1 reads SGHNT; CDR2 reads YYREEE (reference sequence). This CDR3 contains 14 residues. The CDR3 DNA follows: TGTGCCAGCAGCTTGGCCAGGGGAGCCGGGGAGCTGTTTTTT. Protein: CASSLARGAGELFF.

The chain is built from TRBV6-2 or TRBV6-3 and TRBJ1-1; D call uncertain. This CDR3 region has 11 residues. Trimming pared 3 bases from V and 5 bases from J, leaving 4 bases between. Germline V gene lookup returns CDR1 MNHEY and CDR2 SVGEGT. The CDR3 sequence: CASSYRTEAFF. The CDR3 bases are TGTGCCAGCAGTTATAGAACTGAAGCTTTCTTT.

This chain connects TRBV29-1 to TRBJ1-1; D is unclear. V gave up 7 bases and J gave up 9 bases, with 12 bases separating them. Germline V gives CDR1 SQVTM, CDR2 ANQGSEA. This CDR3 contains 10 residues. CDR3 DNA sequence: TGCAGCGCAAGAGTATCACAAGCTTTCTTT. This sequence encodes CSARVSQAFF.

This clone was observed a few times. Germline is not matched at one junction end, which may reflect a read error. This sequence joins TRBV6-1 and TRBJ1-2; tentatively, D is TRBD1 (6 bases). Germline V gene lookup returns CDR1 MNHNS and CDR2 SASEGT. The CDR3 runs to 14 residues. This CDR3 reads CASREDRYNYGYTF. The CDR3 DNA is TGTGCCAGCAGGGAAGACAGGTATAACTATGGCTACACCTTC.

This clone is a singleton in its sample. The rearrangement links TRBV5-1 to TRBJ2-1; 12 bases agree with TRBD2. V was clipped by 2 bases and J by 4 bases; unmatched bases: 7. The CDR3 totals 17 residues. Germline CDR1 and CDR2: SGHRS and YFSETQ. DNA for the CDR3: TGCGCCAGCAGCTTCACTCAAGGGACTAGCGGGTACAATGAGCAGTTCTTC. It is translated as CASSFTQGTSGYNEQFF.

The chain carries TRBV10-3 and TRBJ1-2; TRBD1 agrees at 7 bases. The CDR3 runs to 14 residues. CDR1 and CDR2 from the germline V gene are ENHRY and SYGVKD. With V trimmed by 3 bases and J by 6 bases, 7 bases remained unmatched. CDR3 sequence (DNA): TGTGCCATCAGTGATTCCACAGGGGTGCATGGCTACACCTTC. Encoded protein: CAISDSTGVHGYTF.

This chain uses TRBV7-3 with TRBJ2-2, with TRBD2 identical over 10 bases. This CDR3 comprises 15 residues. J gave up 0 bases and V 5 bases, and 0 bases lay outside the gene matches. Germline CDR1 and CDR2: SGHTA and FQGTGA. DNA for the CDR3: TGTGCCAGCAGCACTAGCGGGACGAACACCGGGGAGCTGTTTTTT. Its translation: CASSTSGTNTGELFF.

The J gene is TRBJ2-1, the V gene TRBV11-2; possible D gene TRBD2, 6 bases. This CDR3 spans 13 amino acids. The ends were cut back, 5 bases at V and 9 bases at J, with 14 bases in the middle. CDR1 and CDR2 (germline): SGHAT, FQNNGV. The CDR3 here is CASSPRDLGEQFF. Written as DNA, the CDR3 is TGTGCCAGCAGCCCCCGGGACTTAGGTGAGCAGTTCTTC.

The CDR3 sequence: CASSLVAGAGANVLTF. In DNA form, the CDR3 reads TGTGCCAGCAGCTTGGTGGCGGGAGCTGGGGCCAACGTCCTGACTTTC. The chain couples TRBV7-9 to TRBJ2-6, with 7 bases matching TRBD2. The CDR3 spans 16 residues. The V gene's germline CDR1 is SEHNR and CDR2 FQNEAQ (reference sequence). The ends lost 3 bases at V and 2 bases at J; junction bases unmatched: 4.

The rearrangement links TRBV27 to TRBJ2-7; 16 positions match TRBD2. CDR1 MNHEY and CDR2 SMNVEV come from the germline V gene (reference sequence). The CDR3 sequence is 20 residues long. Germline trimming cut 0 bases from V and 5 bases from J; bases unmatched to any gene: 13. CDR3 region: CASSLSLGLAGGPASHEQYF. The CDR3 bases are TGTGCCAGCAGTTTATCGTTGGGACTAGCGGGAGGGCCCGCTTCCCACGAGCAGTACTTC.

This clone has a single count. The rearrangement links TRBV4-2 to TRBJ2-7; 12 bases match TRBD2. Germline values: CDR1 LGHNA, CDR2 YNFKEQ. This CDR3 is built from 16 residues. The V segment lost 4 bases and the J segment 3 bases; nucleotides outside the gene matches: 7. CDR3 coding DNA: TGTGCCAGCAGCCCCATGGCTAGCGGGAGGGACTACGAGCAGTACTTC. This encodes CASSPMASGRDYEQYF.

In this sample, this clone turned up many times. The chain combines TRBV30 with TRBJ1-2, with D perhaps matching TRBD1 (6 bases). The length of the CDR3 is 11 residues. Trimming took off 7 bases at V and 6 bases at J, with 12 bases between the two ends. Germline CDR1 reads GTSNPN; CDR2 reads SVGIG (reference sequence). The DNA of the CDR3 is TGTGCCTTCACGGACAGTCATGGCTACACCTTC. Residues: CAFTDSHGYTF.